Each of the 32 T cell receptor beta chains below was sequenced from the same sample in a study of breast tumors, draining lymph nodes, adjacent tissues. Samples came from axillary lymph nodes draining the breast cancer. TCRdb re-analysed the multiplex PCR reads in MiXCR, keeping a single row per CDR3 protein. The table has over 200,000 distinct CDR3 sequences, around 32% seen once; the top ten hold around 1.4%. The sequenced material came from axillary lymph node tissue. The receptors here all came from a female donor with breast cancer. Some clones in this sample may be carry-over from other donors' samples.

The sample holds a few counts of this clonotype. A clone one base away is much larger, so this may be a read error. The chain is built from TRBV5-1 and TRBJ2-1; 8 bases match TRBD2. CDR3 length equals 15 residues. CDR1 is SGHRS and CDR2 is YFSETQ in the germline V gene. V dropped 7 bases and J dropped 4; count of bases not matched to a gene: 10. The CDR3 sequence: CASALAGGQYNEQFF. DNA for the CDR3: TGCGCCAGCGCCCTTGCGGGGGGCCAATACAATGAGCAGTTCTTC. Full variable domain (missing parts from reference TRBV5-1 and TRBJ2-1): KAGVTQTPRYLIKTRGQQVTLSCSPISGHRSVSWYQQTPGQGLQFLFEYFSETQRNKGNFPGRFSGRQFSNSRSEMNVSTLELGDSALYLCASALAGGQYNEQFFGPGTRLTVL.

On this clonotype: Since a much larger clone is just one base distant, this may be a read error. The CDR3 reads CASSHAQPYEQYF. The CDR3 DNA sequence: TGTGCCAGCAGTCACGCGCAGCCCTACGAGCAGTACTTC. V gene TRBV6-6 combines with J gene TRBJ2-7; D unclear. CDR1 and CDR2 from the germline V gene are MNHNY and SVGAGI (reference sequence). This CDR3 is built from 13 residues. Trimming left V 5 bases short and J 2 bases short, with 10 bases between.

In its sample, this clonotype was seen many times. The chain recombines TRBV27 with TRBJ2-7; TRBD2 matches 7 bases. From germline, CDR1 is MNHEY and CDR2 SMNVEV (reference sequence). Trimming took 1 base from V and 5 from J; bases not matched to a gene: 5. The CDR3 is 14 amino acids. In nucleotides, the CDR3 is TGTGCCAGCAGTTTATTCGCGGGAGAAAACGAGCAGTACTTC. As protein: CASSLFAGENEQYF.

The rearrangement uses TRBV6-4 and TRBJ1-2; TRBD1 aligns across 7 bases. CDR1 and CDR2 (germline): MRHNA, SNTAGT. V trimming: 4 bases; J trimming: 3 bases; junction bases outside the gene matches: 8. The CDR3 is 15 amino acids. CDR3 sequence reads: CASSGLQGTDYGYTF. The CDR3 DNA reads TGTGCCAGCAGTGGCTTACAGGGGACCGACTATGGCTACACCTTC.

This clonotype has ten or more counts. This chain's CDR3 is CASSDLGTDEKLFF. The CDR3 nucleotides are TGTGCCAGCTCCGACCTGGGGACCGATGAAAAACTGTTTTTT. The V call is TRBV18, the J call TRBJ1-4; D might be TRBD1 (5 bases). V shed 6 bases and J shed 6 bases, with 14 bases lying between them. The CDR3 sequence is 14 residues long. Per the germline V gene, CDR1 is KGHSH and CDR2 is LQKENI.

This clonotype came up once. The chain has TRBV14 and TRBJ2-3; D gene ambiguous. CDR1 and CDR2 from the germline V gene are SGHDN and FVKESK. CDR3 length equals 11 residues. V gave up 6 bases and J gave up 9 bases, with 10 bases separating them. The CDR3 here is CASSVTHTQYF. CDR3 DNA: TGTGCCAGCAGTGTCACACACACGCAGTATTTT.

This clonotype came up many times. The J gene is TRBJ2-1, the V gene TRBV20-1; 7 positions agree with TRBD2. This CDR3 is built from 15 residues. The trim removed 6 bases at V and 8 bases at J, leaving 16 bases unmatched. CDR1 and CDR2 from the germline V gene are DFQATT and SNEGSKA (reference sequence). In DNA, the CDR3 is TGCAGTGCACTCTCATGGGGGGGGAGGGGAGATGAGCAGTTCTTC. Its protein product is CSALSWGGRGDEQFF.

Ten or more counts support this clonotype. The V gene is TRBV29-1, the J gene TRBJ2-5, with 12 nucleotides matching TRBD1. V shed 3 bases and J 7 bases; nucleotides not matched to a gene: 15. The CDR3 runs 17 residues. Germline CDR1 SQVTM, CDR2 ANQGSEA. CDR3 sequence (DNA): TGCAGCGTTGACGGGGGTGGGACAGGGGGCGTTGATTCGACCCAGTACTTC. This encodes CSVDGGGTGGVDSTQYF. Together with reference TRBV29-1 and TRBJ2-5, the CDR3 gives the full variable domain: SAVISQKPSRDICQRGTSLTIQCQVDSQVTMMFWYRQQPGQSLTLIATANQGSEATYESGFVIDKFPISRPNLTFSTLTVSNMSPEDSSIYLCSVDGGGTGGVDSTQYFGPGTRLLVL.

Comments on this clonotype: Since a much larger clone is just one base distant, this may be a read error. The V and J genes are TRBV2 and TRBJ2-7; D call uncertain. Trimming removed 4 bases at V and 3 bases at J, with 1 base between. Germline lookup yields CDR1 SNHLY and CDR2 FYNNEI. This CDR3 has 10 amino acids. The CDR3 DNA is TGTGCCAGCAGTGGCTACGAGCAGTACTTC. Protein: CASSGYEQYF.

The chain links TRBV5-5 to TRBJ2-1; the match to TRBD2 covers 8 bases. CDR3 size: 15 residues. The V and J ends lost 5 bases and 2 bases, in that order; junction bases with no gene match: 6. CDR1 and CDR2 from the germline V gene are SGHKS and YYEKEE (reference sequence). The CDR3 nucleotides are TGTGCCAGCAGTTTTAGCGGGAAGACCTACAATGAGCAGTTCTTC. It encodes CASSFSGKTYNEQFF.

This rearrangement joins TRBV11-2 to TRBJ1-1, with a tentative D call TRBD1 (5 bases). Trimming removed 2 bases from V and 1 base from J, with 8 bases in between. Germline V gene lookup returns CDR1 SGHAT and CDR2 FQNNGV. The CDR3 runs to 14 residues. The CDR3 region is CASSLWGRNTEAFF. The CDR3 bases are TGTGCCAGCAGCTTATGGGGGAGGAACACTGAAGCTTTCTTT.

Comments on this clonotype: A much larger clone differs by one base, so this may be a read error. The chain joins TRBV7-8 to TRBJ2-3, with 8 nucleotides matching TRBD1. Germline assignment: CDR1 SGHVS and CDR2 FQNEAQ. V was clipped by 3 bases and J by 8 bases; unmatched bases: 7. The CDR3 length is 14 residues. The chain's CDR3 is CASSFQGAPGTQYF. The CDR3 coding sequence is TGTGCCAGCAGCTTCCAGGGGGCACCAGGTACGCAGTATTTT. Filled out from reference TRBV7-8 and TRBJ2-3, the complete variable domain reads GAGVSQSPRYKVAKRGQDVALRCDPISGHVSLFWYQQALGQGPEFLTYFQNEAQLDKSGLPSDRFFAERPEGSVSTLKIQRTQQEDSAVYLCASSFQGAPGTQYFGPGTRLTVL.

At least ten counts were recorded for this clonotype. The CDR3 reads CASSTRRLAGVSAHEQYF. CDR3 bases: TGTGCCAGTAGTACCCGACGACTAGCGGGAGTATCGGCCCACGAGCAGTACTTC. The J gene is TRBJ2-7, the V gene TRBV19; 12 bases fit TRBD2. Germline V CDR1 and CDR2: LNHDA, SQIVND (reference sequence). The CDR3 contains 18 residues. Trimming at V came to 4 bases and at J to 5 bases, leaving 15 bases not matched to a gene.

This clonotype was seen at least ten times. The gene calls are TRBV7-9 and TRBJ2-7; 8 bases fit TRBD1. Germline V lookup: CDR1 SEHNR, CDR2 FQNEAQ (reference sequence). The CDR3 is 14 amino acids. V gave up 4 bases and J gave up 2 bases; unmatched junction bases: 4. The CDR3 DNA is TGTGCCAGCAGCTCCGGGACAGGAACCTACGAGCAGTACTTC. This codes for CASSSGTGTYEQYF.

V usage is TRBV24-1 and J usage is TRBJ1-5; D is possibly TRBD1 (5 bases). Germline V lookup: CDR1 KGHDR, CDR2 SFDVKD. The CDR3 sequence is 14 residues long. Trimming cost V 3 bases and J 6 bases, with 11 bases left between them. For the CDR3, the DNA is TGTGCCACCAGTGATGGAGGGAGGGGTCAGCCCCAGCATTTT. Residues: CATSDGGRGQPQHF.

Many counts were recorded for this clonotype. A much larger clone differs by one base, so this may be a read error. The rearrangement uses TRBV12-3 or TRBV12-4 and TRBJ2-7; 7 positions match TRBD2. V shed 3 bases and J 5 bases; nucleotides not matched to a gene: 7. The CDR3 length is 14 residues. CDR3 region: CASSFGGSPHEQYF. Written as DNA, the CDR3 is TGTGCCAGCAGTTTCGGCGGGAGTCCCCACGAGCAGTACTTC.

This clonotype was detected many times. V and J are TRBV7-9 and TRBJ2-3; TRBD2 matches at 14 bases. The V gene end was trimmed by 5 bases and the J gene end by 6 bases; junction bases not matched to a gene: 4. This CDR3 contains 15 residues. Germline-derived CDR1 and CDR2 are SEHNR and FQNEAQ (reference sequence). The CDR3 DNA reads TGTGCCAGCAGCGAGACTAGCGGGAGGGCTGATACGCAGTATTTT. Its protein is CASSETSGRADTQYF.

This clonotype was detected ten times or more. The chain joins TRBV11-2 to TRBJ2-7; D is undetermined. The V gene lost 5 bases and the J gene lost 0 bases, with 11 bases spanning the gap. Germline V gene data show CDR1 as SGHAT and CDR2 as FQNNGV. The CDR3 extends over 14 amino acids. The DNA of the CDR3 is TGTGCCAGCAGCAAGATAGGGATCTCCTACGAGCAGTACTTC. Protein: CASSKIGISYEQYF.

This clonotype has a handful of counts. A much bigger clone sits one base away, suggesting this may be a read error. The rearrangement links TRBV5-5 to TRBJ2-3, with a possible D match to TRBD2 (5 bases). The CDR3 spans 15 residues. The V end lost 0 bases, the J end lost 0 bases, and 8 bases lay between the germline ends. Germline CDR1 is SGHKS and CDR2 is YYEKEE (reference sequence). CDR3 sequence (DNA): TGTGCCAGCAGCTTGGTTCGGACTAGCACAGATACGCAGTATTTT. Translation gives CASSLVRTSTDTQYF. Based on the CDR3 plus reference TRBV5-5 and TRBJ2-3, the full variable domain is DAGVTQSPTHLIKTRGQQVTLRCSPISGHKSVSWYQQVLGQGPQFIFQYYEKEERGRGNFPDRFSARQFPNYSSELNVNALLLGDSALYLCASSLVRTSTDTQYFGPGTRLTVL.

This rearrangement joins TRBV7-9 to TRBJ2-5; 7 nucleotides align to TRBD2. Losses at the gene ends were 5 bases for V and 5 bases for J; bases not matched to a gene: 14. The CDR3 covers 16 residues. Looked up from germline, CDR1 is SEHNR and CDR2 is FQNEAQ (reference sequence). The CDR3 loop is CASSMLGGGSGETQYF. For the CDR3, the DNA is TGTGCCAGCAGCATGCTTGGCGGGGGTAGTGGCGAGACCCAGTACTTC.

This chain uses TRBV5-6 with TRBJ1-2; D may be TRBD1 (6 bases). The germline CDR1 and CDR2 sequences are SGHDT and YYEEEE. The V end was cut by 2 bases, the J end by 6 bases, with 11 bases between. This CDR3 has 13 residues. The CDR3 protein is CASSLRGHHGYTF. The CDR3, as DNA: TGTGCCAGCAGCTTAAGGGGACATCATGGCTACACCTTC.

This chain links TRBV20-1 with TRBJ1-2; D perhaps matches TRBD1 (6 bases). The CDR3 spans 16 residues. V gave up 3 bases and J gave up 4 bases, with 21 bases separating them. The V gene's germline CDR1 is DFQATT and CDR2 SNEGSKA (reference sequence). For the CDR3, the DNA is TGCAGTGCTAGGGATCAACAGGGCCCGTTTTTCTATGGCTACACCTTC. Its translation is CSARDQQGPFFYGYTF.

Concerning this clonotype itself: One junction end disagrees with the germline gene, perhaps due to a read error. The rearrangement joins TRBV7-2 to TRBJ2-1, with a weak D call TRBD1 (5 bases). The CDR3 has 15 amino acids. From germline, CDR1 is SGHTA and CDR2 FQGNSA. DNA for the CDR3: TGTGCCAGCAGCGTGACAGTCCACGCCTACAATGAGCAGCTCTTC. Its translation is CASSVTVHAYNEQLF.

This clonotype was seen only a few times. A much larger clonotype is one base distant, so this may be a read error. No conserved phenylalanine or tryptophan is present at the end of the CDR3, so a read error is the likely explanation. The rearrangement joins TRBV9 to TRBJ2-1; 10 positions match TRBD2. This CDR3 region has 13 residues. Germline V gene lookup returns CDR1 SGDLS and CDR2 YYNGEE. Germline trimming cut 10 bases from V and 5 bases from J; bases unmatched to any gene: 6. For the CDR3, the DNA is TGTGCCGGATCTAGCGGGGGCGACAATGAGCAGTTCTCC. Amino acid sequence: CAGSSGGDNEQFS.

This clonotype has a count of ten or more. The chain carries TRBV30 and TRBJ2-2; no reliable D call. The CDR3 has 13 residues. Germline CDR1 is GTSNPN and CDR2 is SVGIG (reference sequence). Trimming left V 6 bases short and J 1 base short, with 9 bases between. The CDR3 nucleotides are TGTGCCTGCGGAGACGGGAACACCGGGGAGCTGTTTTTT. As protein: CACGDGNTGELFF.

The CDR3 coding sequence is TGTGCCAGTAGTTACTCGATTAACAGGGGAAACACTGAAGCTTTCTTT. Protein sequence: CASSYSINRGNTEAFF. The rearrangement joins TRBV19 to TRBJ1-1; 7 bases match TRBD1. V lost 5 bases to trimming and J lost 2 bases; unmatched junction nucleotides: 11. Germline CDR1 reads LNHDA; CDR2 reads SQIVND (reference sequence). The CDR3 sequence is 16 residues long.

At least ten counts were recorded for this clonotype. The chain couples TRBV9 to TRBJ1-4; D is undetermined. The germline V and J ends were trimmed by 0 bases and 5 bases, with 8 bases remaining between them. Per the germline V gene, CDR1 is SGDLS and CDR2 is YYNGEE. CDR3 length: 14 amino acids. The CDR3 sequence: CASSVGADNEKLFF. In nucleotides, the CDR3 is TGTGCCAGCAGCGTAGGGGCGGACAATGAAAAACTGTTTTTT.

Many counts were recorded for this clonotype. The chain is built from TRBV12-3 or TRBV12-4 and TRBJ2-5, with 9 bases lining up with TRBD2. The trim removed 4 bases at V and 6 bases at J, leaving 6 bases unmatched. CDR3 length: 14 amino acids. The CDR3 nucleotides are TGTGCCAGCAGTTCGGCGGGAGGGCGCCAGACCCAGTACTTC. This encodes CASSSAGGRQTQYF.

In nucleotides, the CDR3 is TGCAGCGTAAAAGAAAATTCCGGGACATCTTACTACGAGCAGTACTTC. Translating it yields CSVKENSGTSYYEQYF. This rearrangement joins TRBV29-1 to TRBJ2-7; D is possibly TRBD1 (6 bases). CDR1 and CDR2 (germline): SQVTM, ANQGSEA. This CDR3 is 16 amino acids long. The ends were cut back, 6 bases at V and 3 bases at J, with 24 bases in the middle.

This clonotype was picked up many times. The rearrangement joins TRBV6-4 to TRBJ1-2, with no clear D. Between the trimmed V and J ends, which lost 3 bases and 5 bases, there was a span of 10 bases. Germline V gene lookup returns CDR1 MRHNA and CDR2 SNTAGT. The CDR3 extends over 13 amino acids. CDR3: CASSEDGRYGYTF. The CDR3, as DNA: TGTGCCAGCAGTGAGGACGGACGTTATGGCTACACCTTC.

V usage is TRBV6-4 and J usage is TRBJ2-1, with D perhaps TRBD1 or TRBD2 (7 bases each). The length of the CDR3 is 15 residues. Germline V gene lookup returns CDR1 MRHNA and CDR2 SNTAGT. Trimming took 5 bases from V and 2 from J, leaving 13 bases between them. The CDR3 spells CASSQGGQPYNEQFF. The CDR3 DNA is TGTGCCAGCAGTCAGGGGGGGCAGCCCTACAATGAGCAGTTCTTC.

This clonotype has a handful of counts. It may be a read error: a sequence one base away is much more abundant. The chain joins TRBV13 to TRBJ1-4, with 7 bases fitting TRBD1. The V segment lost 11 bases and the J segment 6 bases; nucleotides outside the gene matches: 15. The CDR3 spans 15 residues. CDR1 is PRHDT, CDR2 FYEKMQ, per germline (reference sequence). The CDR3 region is CAGKPKTGWDEKLFF. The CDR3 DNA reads TGTGCCGGCAAGCCCAAGACAGGGTGGGATGAAAAACTGTTTTTT. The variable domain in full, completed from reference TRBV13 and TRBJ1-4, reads AAGVIQSPRHLIKEKRETATLKCYPIPRHDTVYWYQQGPGQDPQFLISFYEKMQSDKGSIPDRFSAQQFSDYHSELNMSSLELGDSALYFCAGKPKTGWDEKLFFGSGTQLSVL.